This T cell receptor (beta chain) is from a study of technical replicates of blood from a few donors. Assay used: immunoSEQ multiplex PCR; TCRdb lists only in-frame clones, some missing. Counted here are 91,000 or so clones, about 96% occurring once; the ten biggest clones make up more than 0.2%. The V gene end was trimmed by 4 bases and the J gene end by 3 bases; junction bases not matched to a gene: 5. CDR1 and CDR2 from the germline V gene are GTSNPN and SVGIG (reference sequence). This CDR3 region has 15 residues. The sample was T cells isolated from PBMCs. The gene calls are TRBV30 and TRBJ2-3; 12 nucleotides agree with TRBD2. This TCR came from a human donor in good health. The CDR3 DNA sequence: TGTGCCTGGATGAGACTAGCGGGGGTTACAGATACGCAGTATTTT. Protein product: CAWMRLAGVTDTQYF.